This T cell receptor (beta chain) was retrieved from a study of shared clonotypes between healthy human individuals. The CDR3 length is 14 residues. CDR1 and CDR2 (germline): MNHNY, SVGAGI (reference sequence). J was trimmed by 8 bases and V by 6 bases; bases with no gene match: 9. Generated by immunoSEQ multiplex PCR, the TCRdb table keeps only in-frame clones and is missing some. This table holds 2 million to 3 million clones, approximately 93% found once. The sample taken for sequencing was naive CD4+ T cells from PBMCs. Subset denoted: CD45RA+ positively selected. This TCR was sampled from a man younger than 35 in good health. Some clones in this sample may be carry-over from other donors' samples. The chain has TRBV6-6 and TRBJ2-4; TRBD1 matches 8 bases. The CDR3 nucleotides read TGTGCCAGCAGGCCAGGGGGCGCAGTATACATTCAGTACTTC. Encoded protein: CASRPGGAVYIQYF.